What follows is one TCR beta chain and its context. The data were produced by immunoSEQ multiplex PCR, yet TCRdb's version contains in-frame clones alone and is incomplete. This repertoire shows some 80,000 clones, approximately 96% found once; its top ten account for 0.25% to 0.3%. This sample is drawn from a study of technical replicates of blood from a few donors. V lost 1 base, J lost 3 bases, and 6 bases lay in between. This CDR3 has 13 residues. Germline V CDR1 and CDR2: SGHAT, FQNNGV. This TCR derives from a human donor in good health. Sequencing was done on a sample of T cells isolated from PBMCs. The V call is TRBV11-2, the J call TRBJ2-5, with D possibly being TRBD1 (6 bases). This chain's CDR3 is CASSLGDKETQYF. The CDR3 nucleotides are TGTGCCAGCAGCTTAGGGGACAAAGAGACCCAGTACTTC.